The following is a T cell receptor beta chain sequence with its context. All enrollees were about 18 to 89 years old and from some 24 US areas. Donors were grouped by their self-reported clinical history. Exposed enrollees encountered a COVID-19 case at some point within 2 weeks before study entry. As originally analysed: Estimation of nucleated cell counts was performed using reference gene primer amplification. Libraries were prepared by immunoSEQ multiplex PCR; TCRdb keeps only in-frame clonotypes and omits some of them. V, J and clone size were drawn from that table, and D and trimming were deduced from the DNA. The sample comprises roughly 320,000 clones, 90% to 95% of which are singletons, and about 4% rests with the top ten. This record comes from a study of blood T cell repertoires in COVID-19. Sequencing was performed on PBMCs or T cells enriched from blood (not recorded which). The TCR comes from a woman in her twenties or thirties who had been exposed to COVID-19.

CDR3 sequence: CASSQTTGDETQYF. As DNA, the CDR3 is TGCGCCAGCAGCCAGACAACGGGGGACGAGACCCAGTACTTC. The gene calls are TRBV4-1 and TRBJ2-5; tentative D call: TRBD2 (6 bases). V dropped 3 bases and J dropped 5 bases, with 13 bases sitting between them. The CDR3 loop spans 14 amino acids. Looked up from germline, CDR1 is MGHRA and CDR2 is YSYEKL.